One and the same sample provided the 29 T cell receptor beta chains below, sequenced in a study of T cell repertoires in cytomegalovirus infection. One entry per CDR3 protein, called by TCRdb with MiXCR from the reads. The table includes approximately 400,000 distinct CDR3 sequences, around 32% detected once. The specimen was PBMCs. These receptors all stem from a human donor in good health (CMV status not recorded). Some clones in this sample may be carry-over from other donors' samples.

In this sample, this clonotype turned up a few times. The chain recombines TRBV29-1 with TRBJ1-5; D gene unclear. CDR1 is SQVTM and CDR2 is ANQGSEA in the germline V gene. The CDR3 runs to 14 residues. Trimming pared 4 bases from V and 7 bases from J, leaving 17 bases between. The CDR3 spells CSVALAVLGQPQHF. CDR3 DNA sequence: TGCAGCGTTGCCTTGGCAGTCCTCGGGCAGCCCCAGCATTTT. Using reference TRBV29-1 and TRBJ1-5 for the parts outside the CDR3, the full variable domain is SAVISQKPSRDICQRGTSLTIQCQVDSQVTMMFWYRQQPGQSLTLIATANQGSEATYESGFVIDKFPISRPNLTFSTLTVSNMSPEDSSIYLCSVALAVLGQPQHFGDGTRLSIL.

This clonotype has a handful of counts. The V gene is TRBV27, the J gene TRBJ2-6; 9 positions agree with TRBD1. V lost 3 bases, J lost 1 base, and 4 bases stayed unmatched. This CDR3 comprises 17 residues. Looked up from germline, CDR1 is MNHEY and CDR2 is SMNVEV (reference sequence). CDR3 DNA sequence: TGTGCCAGCAGTTTCCGGGACAGGGTGTCTGGGGCCAACGTCCTGACTTTC. This codes for CASSFRDRVSGANVLTF.

A few counts support this clonotype. The chain uses TRBV2 and TRBJ1-2; 8 bases agree with TRBD1. This CDR3 contains 18 residues. Germline loops: CDR1 SNHLY, CDR2 FYNNEI. V lost 4 bases and J lost 4; bases outside the gene matches: 17. CDR3 nucleotide sequence: TGTGCCAGCAGTGTGAGAAGCCCGACAGGGGCCAATTTCTATGGCTACACCTTC. Translating it yields CASSVRSPTGANFYGYTF.

The genes are TRBV11-2 and TRBJ2-1; unclear D gene. The CDR3 length is 12 residues. Germline V lookup: CDR1 SGHAT, CDR2 FQNNGV. The V end was cut by 5 bases, the J end by 9 bases, with 11 bases between. The CDR3 coding sequence is TGTGCCAGCAGCCCCCATAGTGGTGAGCAGTTCTTC. Its protein product is CASSPHSGEQFF. Drawing the rest from reference TRBV11-2 and TRBJ2-1, the complete variable domain is EAGVAQSPRYKIIEKRQSVAFWCNPISGHATLYWYQQILGQGPKLLIQFQNNGVVDDSQLPKDRFSAERLKGVDSTLKIQPAKLEDSAVYLCASSPHSGEQFFGPGTRLTVL.

The gene calls are TRBV2 and TRBJ1-2; D gene unclear. The CDR3 length is 15 residues. Germline CDR1 is SNHLY and CDR2 is FYNNEI. Trimming cost V 4 bases and J 2 bases, with 14 bases left between them. The CDR3 is CASSVISVVNYGYTF. The DNA of the CDR3 is TGTGCCAGCAGTGTTATCTCAGTCGTCAACTATGGCTACACCTTC.

A word on this clonotype: One junction end does not reproduce the germline sequence, and a read error may be involved. The chain uses TRBV6-5 and TRBJ2-6; 7 bases match TRBD1. CDR3 length equals 19 residues. The germline CDR1 and CDR2 sequences are MNHEY and SVGAGI. In nucleotides, the CDR3 is TGTGCCAGCAGTAGGAGACCGGGACAGCTCCTCTCTGGGGCCAACGTCCTGCCTTTC. Translating it yields CASSRRPGQLLSGANVLPF.

V and J are TRBV6-6 and TRBJ2-7; no clear D gene. V lost 0 bases and J 0 bases, leaving 18 bases between the germline ends. Germline V gene sequence: CDR1 MNHNY, CDR2 SVGAGI (reference sequence). The CDR3 loop spans 18 amino acids. This CDR3 is CASSYSSTEWTDSYEQYF. Written as DNA, the CDR3 is TGTGCCAGCAGTTACTCGAGTACGGAATGGACCGACTCCTACGAGCAGTACTTC.

This clonotype was detected only a few times. The genes are TRBV2 and TRBJ1-2, with D hard to call. V was shortened by 2 bases and J by 1 base, with 20 bases between the two germline ends. This CDR3 has 18 amino acids. CDR1 is SNHLY and CDR2 is FYNNEI in the germline V gene. For the CDR3, the DNA is TGTGCCAGCAGTGAACCTCCGGCGGCAGGCAGAAGTAACTATGGCTACACCTTC. The encoded protein is CASSEPPAAGRSNYGYTF.

This clonotype was counted at least ten times. The J gene is TRBJ2-1, the V gene TRBV7-2; D perhaps matches TRBD2 (6 bases). V was pared by 5 bases and J by 1 base, with 21 bases between. CDR1 is SGHTA, CDR2 FQGNSA, per germline. The CDR3 sequence is 18 residues long. The CDR3 DNA reads as TGTGCCAGCAGCCTAACCGGGTTGGCGGGATTATCCTACAATGAGCAGTTCTTC. It is translated as CASSLTGLAGLSYNEQFF.

This clonotype was detected a few times. The J gene is TRBJ2-2, the V gene TRBV11-2, with no clear D. Looked up from germline, CDR1 is SGHAT and CDR2 is FQNNGV. Between the trimmed V and J ends, which lost 5 bases and 0 bases, there was a span of 13 bases. This CDR3 comprises 16 residues. The CDR3 DNA reads TGTGCCAGCAGCGGACGACTGGGCCCGAACACCGGGGAGCTGTTTTTT. Amino acids: CASSGRLGPNTGELFF.

There are many counts of this clonotype. The genes are TRBV12-3 or TRBV12-4 and TRBJ1-2; unclear D gene. This CDR3 is built from 13 residues. The V and J ends lost 1 base and 2 bases respectively, with 5 bases between them. CDR3 sequence reads: CASSLVVNYGYTF. The CDR3, as DNA: TGTGCCAGCAGTTTAGTAGTCAACTATGGCTACACCTTC.

The chain links TRBV7-6 to TRBJ2-1, with 8 bases aligning to TRBD2. With V trimmed by 4 bases and J by 8 bases, 13 bases remained unmatched. The CDR3 covers 16 residues. The germline gives CDR1 SGHVS, CDR2 FNYEAQ. CDR3 amino acids: CASSSPGSGGGHEQFF. The CDR3, as DNA: TGTGCCAGCAGCTCCCCCGGCTCCGGGGGGGGGCATGAGCAGTTCTTC.

There are many counts of this clonotype. This chain uses TRBV20-1 with TRBJ2-3; 11 bases map to TRBD2. J gave up 2 bases and V 5 bases, and 15 bases lay outside the gene matches. The CDR3 has 18 residues. Germline CDR1 reads DFQATT; CDR2 reads SNEGSKA (reference sequence). In nucleotides, the CDR3 is TGCAGTGCTGAGCGGTGGGGACTAGCGGCAACCCACACAGATACGCAGTATTTT. It yields the protein CSAERWGLAATHTDTQYF.

The V gene is TRBV7-3, the J gene TRBJ2-7; TRBD2 might be the D (6 bases). The CDR3 length is 12 residues. V was pared by 5 bases and J by 6 bases, with 11 bases between. CDR1 and CDR2 from the germline V gene are SGHTA and FQGTGA. The CDR3 DNA is TGTGCCAGCAGCACTAGCCACTCCGAGCAGTACTTC. Protein product: CASSTSHSEQYF.

This clonotype appeared a few times. The chain links TRBV7-2 to TRBJ2-7, with D possibly matching TRBD2 (6 bases). Deletions cut 2 bases from V and 2 bases from J, with 16 bases between. The CDR3 is made up of 16 amino acids. Germline CDR1 is SGHTA and CDR2 is FQGNSA. CDR3 in amino acids: CASSLSSAGPPYEQYF. The CDR3 DNA follows: TGTGCCAGCAGCTTATCCTCTGCGGGACCCCCCTACGAGCAGTACTTC.

This sequence joins TRBV4-1 and TRBJ1-2, with D maybe TRBD1 (6 bases). Trimming took off 1 base at V and 7 bases at J, with 10 bases between the two ends. Germline CDR1 MGHRA, CDR2 YSYEKL. The length of the CDR3 is 13 residues. CDR3 DNA sequence: TGCGCCAGCAGCCAAGTACAGGGAGCTGGCTACACCTTC. This gives the protein CASSQVQGAGYTF.

This clonotype showed up just a few times. The rearrangement uses TRBV12-5 and TRBJ1-3; tentative D call: TRBD1 (5 bases). Trimming took 0 bases from V and 1 from J, leaving 10 bases between them. CDR1 and CDR2 (germline): LGHNT, FRNRAP. The CDR3 consists of 16 residues. CDR3 bases: TGTGCTAGTGGTTTGGTCCCTGACAGATCTGGAAACACCATATATTTT. Translating it yields CASGLVPDRSGNTIYF. The complete variable domain, with remaining parts taken from reference TRBV12-5 and TRBJ1-3, reads DARVTQTPRHKVTEMGQEVTMRCQPILGHNTVFWYRQTMMQGLELLAYFRNRAPLDDSGMPKDRFSAEMPDATLATLKIQPSEPRDSAVYFCASGLVPDRSGNTIYFGEGSWLTVV.

The genes are TRBV11-2 and TRBJ1-1, with 8 bases that match TRBD1. With 5 bases clipped from V and 4 bases from J, the junction kept 9 bases outside the gene matches. Per germline, CDR1 SGHAT and CDR2 FQNNGV. This CDR3 spans 15 amino acids. CDR3 in DNA: TGTGCCAGCAGCACCCAGGACAGGGTTATCACTGAAGCTTTCTTT. Translating gives CASSTQDRVITEAFF. Based on the CDR3 plus reference TRBV11-2 and TRBJ1-1, the full variable domain is EAGVAQSPRYKIIEKRQSVAFWCNPISGHATLYWYQQILGQGPKLLIQFQNNGVVDDSQLPKDRFSAERLKGVDSTLKIQPAKLEDSAVYLCASSTQDRVITEAFFGQGTRLTVV.

DNA of the CDR3: TGCGCCAGCAGCTCCGGACATGGAAATAACTATGGCTACACCTTC. Its translation: CASSSGHGNNYGYTF. The chain employs TRBV5-1 and TRBJ1-2, with D tentatively TRBD1 (5 bases). CDR1 and CDR2 (germline): SGHRS, YFSETQ. The CDR3 is 15 residues long. V gave up 3 bases and J gave up 1 base, with 13 bases separating them.

This clonotype has ten or more counts. The V and J genes are TRBV7-2 and TRBJ2-5; weak D call: TRBD2 (7 bases). The CDR3 length is 14 residues. V was shortened by 2 bases and J by 5 bases, with 12 bases between the two germline ends. The germline gives CDR1 SGHTA, CDR2 FQGNSA. The CDR3 bases are TGTGCCAGCAGCTTACTTAGGGGGGGGGAGACCCAGTACTTC. Amino acids: CASSLLRGGETQYF.

The chain links TRBV24-1 to TRBJ1-2; D call uncertain. The CDR3 contains 14 residues. Trimming shortened V by 4 bases and J by 4 bases, and 12 bases separated the two germline ends. Germline CDR1 KGHDR, CDR2 SFDVKD. CDR3 loop: CATSDPGRSYGYTF. CDR3 bases: TGTGCCACCAGTGACCCCGGACGGAGCTATGGCTACACCTTC.

The chain has TRBV12-3 or TRBV12-4 and TRBJ1-6; D ambiguous. The V and J ends lost 6 bases and 14 bases respectively, with 17 bases between them. The CDR3 is made up of 13 amino acids. CDR3 bases: TGTGCCAGCAGGGTGGAAGGGCCCTTATCCCTCCACTTT. It yields the protein CASRVEGPLSLHF.

This clonotype has a handful of counts. The chain couples TRBV2 to TRBJ2-1; D is perhaps TRBD2 (5 bases). The germline CDR1 and CDR2 sequences are SNHLY and FYNNEI. V gave up 4 bases and J gave up 1 base, with 11 bases separating them. The CDR3 spans 15 residues. CDR3 sequence reads: CASSGLTRSYNEQFF. CDR3 coding DNA: TGTGCCAGCAGTGGACTAACGCGTTCCTACAATGAGCAGTTCTTC.

This clonotype appeared a few times. The chain carries TRBV10-1 and TRBJ2-7, with TRBD1 identical over 7 bases. Trimming took 5 bases from V and 4 from J; bases not matched to a gene: 8. Germline values: CDR1 WNHNN, CDR2 SYGVQD (reference sequence). This CDR3 comprises 14 residues. The CDR3 loop is CASSRTGRGYEQYF. In nucleotides, the CDR3 is TGCGCCAGCAGTCGGACAGGACGAGGGTACGAGCAGTACTTC.

This clonotype occurred a few times. This chain uses TRBV6-5 with TRBJ2-1; D may be TRBD1 or TRBD2 (6 bases each). The V end lost 5 bases, the J end lost 2 bases, and 13 bases lay between the germline ends. Germline V gene data show CDR1 as MNHEY and CDR2 as SVGAGI. The CDR3 loop spans 15 amino acids. Here the CDR3 reads CASSRAGGTYNEQFF. The CDR3 DNA reads as TGTGCCAGCAGTCGGGCCGGGGGCACCTACAATGAGCAGTTCTTC.

For this clonotype: Possible read error: a much larger clone is one base away. The rearrangement joins TRBV12-3 or TRBV12-4 to TRBJ1-1; D ambiguous. This CDR3 comprises 13 residues. Here the CDR3 DNA reads TGTGCCAGCAGTCCCGGGCCAGTGAACGAAGATTTCTTT. Its protein is CASSPGPVNEDFF.

Concerning this clonotype: One base away lies a much larger clone, so this may be a sequencing read error. This chain joins TRBV12-3 or TRBV12-4 and TRBJ1-1; D not certain. The V gene lost 5 bases and the J gene lost 4 bases, with 11 bases spanning the gap. The CDR3 is made up of 13 amino acids. For the CDR3, the DNA is TGTGCCAGCAGTGTGTTGGGGAGCACTGAAGCTTTCTTT. As protein: CASSVLGSTEAFF.

There are a few counts of this clonotype. The V and J genes are TRBV6-5 and TRBJ1-1, with a tentative D call TRBD1 (6 bases). The CDR3 has 16 amino acids. Germline CDR1 MNHEY, CDR2 SVGAGI. The V end lost 2 bases, the J end lost 1 base, and 14 bases lay between the germline ends. This CDR3 reads CASSYGRGGGNTEAFF. The CDR3 nucleotides are TGTGCCAGCAGTTACGGGCGGGGAGGGGGGAACACTGAAGCTTTCTTT.

This clonotype was found a few times. The chain carries TRBV18 and TRBJ1-1; tentative D call: TRBD1 (6 bases). The V gene's germline CDR1 is KGHSH and CDR2 LQKENI. Trimming stripped 1 base from V and 0 bases from J, with 21 bases between. The CDR3 runs 19 residues. The CDR3: CASSPQQSSPGVMNTEAFF. The CDR3 coding sequence is TGTGCCAGCTCACCACAGCAATCGTCCCCAGGGGTCATGAACACTGAAGCTTTCTTT.